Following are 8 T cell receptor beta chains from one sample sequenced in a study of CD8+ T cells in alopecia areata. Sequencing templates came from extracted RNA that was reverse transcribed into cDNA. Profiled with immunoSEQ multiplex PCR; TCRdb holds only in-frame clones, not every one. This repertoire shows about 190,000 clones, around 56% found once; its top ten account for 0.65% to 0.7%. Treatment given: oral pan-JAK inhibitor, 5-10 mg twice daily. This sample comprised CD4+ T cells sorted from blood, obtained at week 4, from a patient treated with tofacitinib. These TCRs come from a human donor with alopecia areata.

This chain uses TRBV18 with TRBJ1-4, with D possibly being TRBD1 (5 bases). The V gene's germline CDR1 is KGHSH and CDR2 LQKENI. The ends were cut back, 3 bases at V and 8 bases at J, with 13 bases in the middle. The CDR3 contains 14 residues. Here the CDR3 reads CASSPGERGEKLFF. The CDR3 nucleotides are TGTGCCAGCTCACCGGGGGAGAGGGGCGAAAAACTGTTTTTT. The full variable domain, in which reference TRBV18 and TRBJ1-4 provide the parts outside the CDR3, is NAGVMQNPRHLVRRRGQEARLRCSPMKGHSHVYWYRQLPEEGLKFMVYLQKENIIDESGMPKERFSAEFPKEGPSILRIQQVVRGDSAAYFCASSPGERGEKLFFGSGTQLSVL.

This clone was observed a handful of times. CDR3: CASSSAGDGKEQYF. The CDR3 DNA follows: TGTGCCAGCAGCTCGGCCGGGGATGGGAAGGAGCAGTACTTC. The chain combines TRBV7-9 with TRBJ2-5, with D possibly matching TRBD2 (5 bases). Between the trimmed V and J ends, which lost 4 bases and 11 bases, there was a span of 20 bases. The length of the CDR3 is 14 residues. From germline, CDR1 is SEHNR and CDR2 FQNEAQ (reference sequence).

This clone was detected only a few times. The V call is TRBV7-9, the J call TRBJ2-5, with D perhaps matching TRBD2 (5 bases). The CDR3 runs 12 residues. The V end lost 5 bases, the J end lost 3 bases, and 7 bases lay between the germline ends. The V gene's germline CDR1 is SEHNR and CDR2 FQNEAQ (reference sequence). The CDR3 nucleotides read TGTGCCAGCAGCCACGGGAAAGAGACCCAGTACTTC. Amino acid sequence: CASSHGKETQYF.

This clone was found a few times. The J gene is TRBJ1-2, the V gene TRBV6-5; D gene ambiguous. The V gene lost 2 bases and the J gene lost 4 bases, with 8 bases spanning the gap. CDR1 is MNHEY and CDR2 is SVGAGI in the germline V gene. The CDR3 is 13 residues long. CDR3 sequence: CASSYGSSYGYTF. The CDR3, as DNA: TGTGCCAGCAGTTACGGCAGTTCCTATGGCTACACCTTC.

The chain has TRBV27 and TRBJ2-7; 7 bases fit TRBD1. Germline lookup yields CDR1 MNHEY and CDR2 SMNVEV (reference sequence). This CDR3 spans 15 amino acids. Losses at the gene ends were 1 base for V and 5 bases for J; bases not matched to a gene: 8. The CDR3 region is CASSLFRTGIHEQYF. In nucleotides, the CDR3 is TGTGCCAGCAGTTTATTTAGGACAGGAATCCACGAGCAGTACTTC.

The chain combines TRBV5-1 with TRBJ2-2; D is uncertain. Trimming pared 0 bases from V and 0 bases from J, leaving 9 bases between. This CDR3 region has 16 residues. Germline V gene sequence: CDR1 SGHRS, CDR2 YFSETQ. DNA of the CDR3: TGCGCCAGCAGCTTGGTTTCAGGAACGAACACCGGGGAGCTGTTTTTT. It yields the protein CASSLVSGTNTGELFF.

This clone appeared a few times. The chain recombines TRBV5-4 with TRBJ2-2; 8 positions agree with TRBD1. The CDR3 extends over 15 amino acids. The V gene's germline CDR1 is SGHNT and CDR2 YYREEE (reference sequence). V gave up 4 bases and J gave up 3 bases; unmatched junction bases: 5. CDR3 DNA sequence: TGTGCCAGCAGCCGCAACAGGGGGTACACCGGGGAGCTGTTTTTT. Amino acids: CASSRNRGYTGELFF. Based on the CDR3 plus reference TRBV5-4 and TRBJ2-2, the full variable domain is ETGVTQSPTHLIKTRGQQVTLRCSSQSGHNTVSWYQQALGQGPQFIFQYYREEENGRGNFPPRFSGLQFPNYSSELNVNALELDDSALYLCASSRNRGYTGELFFGEGSRLTVL.

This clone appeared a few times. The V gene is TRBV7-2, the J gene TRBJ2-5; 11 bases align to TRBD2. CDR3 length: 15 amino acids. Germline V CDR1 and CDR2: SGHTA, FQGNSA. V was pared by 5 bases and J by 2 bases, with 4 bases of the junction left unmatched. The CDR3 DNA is TGTGCCAGCAGCCCCACTAGCGGGGGACAAGAGACCCAGTACTTC. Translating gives CASSPTSGGQETQYF.